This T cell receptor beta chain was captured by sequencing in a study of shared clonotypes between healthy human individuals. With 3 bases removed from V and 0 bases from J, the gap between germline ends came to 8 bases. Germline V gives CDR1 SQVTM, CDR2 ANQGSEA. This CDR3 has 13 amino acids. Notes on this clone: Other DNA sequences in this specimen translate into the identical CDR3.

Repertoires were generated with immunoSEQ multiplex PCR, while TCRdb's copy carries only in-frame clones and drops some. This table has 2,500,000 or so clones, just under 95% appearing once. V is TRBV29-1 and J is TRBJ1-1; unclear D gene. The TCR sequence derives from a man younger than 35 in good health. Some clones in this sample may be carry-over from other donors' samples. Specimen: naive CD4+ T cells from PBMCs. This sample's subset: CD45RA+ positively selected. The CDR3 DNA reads TGCAGCGTTGAGGGCGGAGTGAACACTGAAGCTTTCTTT. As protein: CSVEGGVNTEAFF.